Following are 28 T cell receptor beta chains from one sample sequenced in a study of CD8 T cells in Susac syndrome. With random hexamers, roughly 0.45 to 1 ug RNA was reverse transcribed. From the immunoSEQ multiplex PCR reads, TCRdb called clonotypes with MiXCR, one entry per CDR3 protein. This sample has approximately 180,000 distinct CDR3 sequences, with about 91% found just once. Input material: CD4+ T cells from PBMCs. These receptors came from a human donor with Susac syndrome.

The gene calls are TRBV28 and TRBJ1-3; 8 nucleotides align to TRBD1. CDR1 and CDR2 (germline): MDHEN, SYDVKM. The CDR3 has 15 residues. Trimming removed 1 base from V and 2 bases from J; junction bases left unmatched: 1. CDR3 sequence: CASSLSTGAGNTIYF. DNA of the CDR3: TGTGCCAGCAGTTTATCGACAGGGGCTGGAAACACCATATATTTT. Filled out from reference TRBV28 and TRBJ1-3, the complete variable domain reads DVKVTQSSRYLVKRTGEKVFLECVQDMDHENMFWYRQDPGLGLRLIYFSYDVKMKEKGDIPEGYSVSREKKERFSLILESASTNQTSMYLCASSLSTGAGNTIYFGEGSWLTVV.

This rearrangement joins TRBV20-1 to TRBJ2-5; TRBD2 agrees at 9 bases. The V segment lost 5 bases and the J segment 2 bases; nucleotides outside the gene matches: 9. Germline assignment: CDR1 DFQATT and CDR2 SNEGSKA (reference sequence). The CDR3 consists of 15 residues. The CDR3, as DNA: TGCAGTGCTGCAGATGGGGCGGGGGGGCAAGAGACCCAGTACTTC. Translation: CSAADGAGGQETQYF.

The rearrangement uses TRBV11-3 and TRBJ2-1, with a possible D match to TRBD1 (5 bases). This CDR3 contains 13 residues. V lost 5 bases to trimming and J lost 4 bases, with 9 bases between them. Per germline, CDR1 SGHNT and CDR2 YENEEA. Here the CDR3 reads CASSRQNYNEQFF. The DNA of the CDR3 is TGTGCCAGCAGCAGACAGAATTACAATGAGCAGTTCTTC.

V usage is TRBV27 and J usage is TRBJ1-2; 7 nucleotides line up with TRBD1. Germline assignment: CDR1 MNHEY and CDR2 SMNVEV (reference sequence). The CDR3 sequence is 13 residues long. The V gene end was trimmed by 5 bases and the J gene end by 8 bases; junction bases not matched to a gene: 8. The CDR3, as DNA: TGTGCCAGCAGTGCCACAGGGGTCGGGGGCTACACCTTC. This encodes CASSATGVGGYTF.

The CDR3 DNA reads as TGCAGTGCTAGAGTCCCGGGGGCGATTCGTGGCTACACCTTC. Translation gives CSARVPGAIRGYTF. The chain carries TRBV20-1 and TRBJ1-2; D is perhaps TRBD1 (6 bases). Germline V gives CDR1 DFQATT, CDR2 SNEGSKA (reference sequence). The CDR3 covers 14 residues. V lost 1 base, J lost 7 bases, and 16 bases lay in between.

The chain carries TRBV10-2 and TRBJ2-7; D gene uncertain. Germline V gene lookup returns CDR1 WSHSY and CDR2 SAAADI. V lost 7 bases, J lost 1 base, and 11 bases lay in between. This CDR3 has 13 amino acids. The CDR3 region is CASTLTGSYEQYF. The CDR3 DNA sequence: TGCGCCAGCACCCTGACTGGATCCTACGAGCAGTACTTC.

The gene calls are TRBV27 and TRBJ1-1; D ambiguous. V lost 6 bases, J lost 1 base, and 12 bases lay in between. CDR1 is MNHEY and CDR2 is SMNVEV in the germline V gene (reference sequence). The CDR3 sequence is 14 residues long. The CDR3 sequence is CASRDRGGNTEAFF. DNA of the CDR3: TGTGCCAGCAGGGACCGCGGCGGGAACACTGAAGCTTTCTTT.

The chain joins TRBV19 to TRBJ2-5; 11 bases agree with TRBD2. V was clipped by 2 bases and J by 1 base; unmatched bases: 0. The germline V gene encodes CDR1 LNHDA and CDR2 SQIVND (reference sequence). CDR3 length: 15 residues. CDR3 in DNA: TGTGCCAGTAGTATACTAGCGGGGGGCCAAGAGACCCAGTACTTC. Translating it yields CASSILAGGQETQYF.

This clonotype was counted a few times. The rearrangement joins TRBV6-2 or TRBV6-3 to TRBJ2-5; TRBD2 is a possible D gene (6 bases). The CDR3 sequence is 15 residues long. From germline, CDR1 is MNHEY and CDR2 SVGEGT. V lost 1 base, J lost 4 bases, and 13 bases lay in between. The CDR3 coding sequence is TGTGCCAGCAGTTACTACGGGAGAGGCTCAGAGACCCAGTACTTC. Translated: CASSYYGRGSETQYF.

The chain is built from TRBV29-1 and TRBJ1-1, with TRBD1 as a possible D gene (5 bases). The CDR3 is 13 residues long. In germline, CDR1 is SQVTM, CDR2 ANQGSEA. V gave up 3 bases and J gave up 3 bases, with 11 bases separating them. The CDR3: CSVESGADTEAFF. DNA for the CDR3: TGCAGCGTTGAGAGCGGGGCGGACACTGAAGCTTTCTTT. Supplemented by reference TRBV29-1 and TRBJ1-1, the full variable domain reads SAVISQKPSRDICQRGTSLTIQCQVDSQVTMMFWYRQQPGQSLTLIATANQGSEATYESGFVIDKFPISRPNLTFSTLTVSNMSPEDSSIYLCSVESGADTEAFFGQGTRLTVV.

Here the CDR3 DNA reads TGCAGTGCTAGTAGGGGCGGGGAACGAGATACGCAGTATTTT. Encoded protein: CSASRGGERDTQYF. This chain uses TRBV20-1 with TRBJ2-3; possible D gene TRBD2, 6 bases. The V gene lost 3 bases and the J gene lost 5 bases, with 15 bases spanning the gap. Germline CDR1 and CDR2: DFQATT and SNEGSKA (reference sequence). The CDR3 sequence is 14 residues long.

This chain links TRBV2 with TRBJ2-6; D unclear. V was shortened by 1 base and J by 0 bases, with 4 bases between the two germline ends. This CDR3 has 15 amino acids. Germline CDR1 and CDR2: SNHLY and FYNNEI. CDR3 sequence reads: CASSEGGSGANVLTF. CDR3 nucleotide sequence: TGTGCCAGCAGTGAAGGGGGCTCTGGGGCCAACGTCCTGACTTTC.

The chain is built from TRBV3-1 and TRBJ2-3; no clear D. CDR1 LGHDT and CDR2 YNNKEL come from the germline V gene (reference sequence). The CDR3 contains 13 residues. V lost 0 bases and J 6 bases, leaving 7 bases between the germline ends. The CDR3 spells CASSQEYSDTQYF. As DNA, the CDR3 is TGTGCCAGCAGCCAAGAATACAGCGATACGCAGTATTTT.

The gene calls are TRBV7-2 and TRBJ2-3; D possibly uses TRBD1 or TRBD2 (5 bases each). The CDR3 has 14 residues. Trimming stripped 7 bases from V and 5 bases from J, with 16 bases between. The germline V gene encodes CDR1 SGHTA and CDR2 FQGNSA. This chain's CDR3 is CASTSGPFGDTQYF. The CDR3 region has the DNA TGTGCCAGCACCTCGGGACCTTTTGGAGATACGCAGTATTTT.

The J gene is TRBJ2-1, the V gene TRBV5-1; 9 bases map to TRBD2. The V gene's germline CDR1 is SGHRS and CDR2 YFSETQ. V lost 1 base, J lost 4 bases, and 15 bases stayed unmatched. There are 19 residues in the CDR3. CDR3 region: CASSLLRTAGGPHYNEQFF. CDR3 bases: TGCGCCAGCAGCTTGTTACGGACGGCGGGGGGGCCTCATTACAATGAGCAGTTCTTC.

The CDR3 spells CATRRGMSTEAFF. The CDR3 nucleotides read TGCGCCACCAGGCGGGGGATGAGCACTGAAGCTTTCTTT. The chain recombines TRBV4-1 with TRBJ1-1, with a possible D match to TRBD1 (5 bases). V lost 10 bases and J 4 bases, leaving 16 bases between the germline ends. Per the germline V gene, CDR1 is MGHRA and CDR2 is YSYEKL. This CDR3 has 13 amino acids.

CDR3 amino acids: CASSFGTGAYNEQFF. The DNA of the CDR3 is TGCGCCAGCAGCTTCGGGACAGGGGCCTACAATGAGCAGTTCTTC. This chain links TRBV5-1 with TRBJ2-1; 10 bases are shared with TRBD1. This CDR3 spans 15 amino acids. Germline V gene lookup returns CDR1 SGHRS and CDR2 YFSETQ. Trimming removed 2 bases from V and 2 bases from J; junction bases left unmatched: 1.

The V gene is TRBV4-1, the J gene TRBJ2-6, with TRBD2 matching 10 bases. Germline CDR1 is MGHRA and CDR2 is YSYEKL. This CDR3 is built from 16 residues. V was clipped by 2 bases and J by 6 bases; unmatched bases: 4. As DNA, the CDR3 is TGCGCCAGCAGCCAACCTAGCGGGAGAACGGCCAACGTCCTGACTTTC. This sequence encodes CASSQPSGRTANVLTF.

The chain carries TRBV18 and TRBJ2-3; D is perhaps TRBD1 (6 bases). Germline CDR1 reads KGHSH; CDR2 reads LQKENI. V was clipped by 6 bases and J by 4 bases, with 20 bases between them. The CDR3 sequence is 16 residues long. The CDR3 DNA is TGTGCCAGCTCGACCGGACAGTCCTTATTTCCAGATACGCAGTATTTT. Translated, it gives CASSTGQSLFPDTQYF. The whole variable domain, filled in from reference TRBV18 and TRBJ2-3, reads NAGVMQNPRHLVRRRGQEARLRCSPMKGHSHVYWYRQLPEEGLKFMVYLQKENIIDESGMPKERFSAEFPKEGPSILRIQQVVRGDSAAYFCASSTGQSLFPDTQYFGPGTRLTVL.

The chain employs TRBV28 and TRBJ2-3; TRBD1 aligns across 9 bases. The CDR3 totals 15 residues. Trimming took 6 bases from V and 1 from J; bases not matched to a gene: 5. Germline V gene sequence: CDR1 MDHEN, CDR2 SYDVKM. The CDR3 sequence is CASSQRQGGTDTQYF. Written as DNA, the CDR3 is TGTGCCAGCAGCCAAAGACAGGGGGGCACAGATACGCAGTATTTT.

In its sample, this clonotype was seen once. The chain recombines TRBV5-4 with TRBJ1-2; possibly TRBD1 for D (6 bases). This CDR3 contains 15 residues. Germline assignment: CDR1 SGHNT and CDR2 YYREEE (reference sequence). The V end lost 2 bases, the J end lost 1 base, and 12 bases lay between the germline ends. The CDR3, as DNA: TGTGCCAGCAGCTTTCGGGGACAAGTTAACTATGGCTACACCTTC. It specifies CASSFRGQVNYGYTF.

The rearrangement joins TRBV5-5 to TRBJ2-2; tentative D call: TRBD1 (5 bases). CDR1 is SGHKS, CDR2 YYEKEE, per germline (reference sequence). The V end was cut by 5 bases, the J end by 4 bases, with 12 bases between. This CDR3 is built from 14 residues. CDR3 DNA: TGTGCCAGCAGTTCTCTGACAGCCACCGGGGAGCTGTTTTTT. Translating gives CASSSLTATGELFF.

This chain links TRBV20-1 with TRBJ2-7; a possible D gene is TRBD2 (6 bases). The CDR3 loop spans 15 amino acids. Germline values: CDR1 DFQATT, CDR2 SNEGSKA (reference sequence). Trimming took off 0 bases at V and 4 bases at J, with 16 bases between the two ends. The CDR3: CSARERRLGVYEQYF. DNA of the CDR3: TGCAGTGCTAGAGAGCGGCGACTAGGGGTTTACGAGCAGTACTTC.

CDR3 coding DNA: TGTGCCAGCTCACCACCGAGGGGGCGCGTCACCGGGGAGCTGTTTTTT. Translation: CASSPPRGRVTGELFF. The chain uses TRBV18 and TRBJ2-2; 7 bases map to TRBD1. There are 16 residues in the CDR3. Germline V gives CDR1 KGHSH, CDR2 LQKENI. V gave up 0 bases and J gave up 4 bases; unmatched junction bases: 5.

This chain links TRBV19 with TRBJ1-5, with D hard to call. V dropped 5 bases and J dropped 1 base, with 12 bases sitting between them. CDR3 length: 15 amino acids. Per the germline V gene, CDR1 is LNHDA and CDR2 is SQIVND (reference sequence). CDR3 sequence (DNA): TGTGCCAGTAGTGTGAGGGTAGGGAGCAATCAGCCCCAGCATTTT. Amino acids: CASSVRVGSNQPQHF.

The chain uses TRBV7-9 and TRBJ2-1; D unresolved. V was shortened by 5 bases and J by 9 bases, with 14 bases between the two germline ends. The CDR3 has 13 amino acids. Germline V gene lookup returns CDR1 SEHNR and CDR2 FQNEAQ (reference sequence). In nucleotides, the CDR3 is TGTGCCAGCAGCCTCCCCATTGGCATTGAGCAGTTCTTC. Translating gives CASSLPIGIEQFF.

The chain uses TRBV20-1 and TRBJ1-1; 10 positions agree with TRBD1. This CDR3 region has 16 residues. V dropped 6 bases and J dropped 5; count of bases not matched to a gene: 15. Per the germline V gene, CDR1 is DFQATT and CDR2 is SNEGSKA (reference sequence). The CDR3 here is CSARTGGSLFGTEAFF. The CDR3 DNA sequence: TGCAGTGCGCGGACAGGGGGATCATTGTTTGGGACTGAAGCTTTCTTT.

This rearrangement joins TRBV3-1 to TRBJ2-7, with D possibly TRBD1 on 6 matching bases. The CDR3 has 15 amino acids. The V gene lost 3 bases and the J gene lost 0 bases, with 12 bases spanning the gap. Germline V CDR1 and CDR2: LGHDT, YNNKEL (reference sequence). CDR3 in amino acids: CASSHSQGDSYEQYF. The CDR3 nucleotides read TGTGCCAGCAGCCATTCACAGGGAGACTCCTACGAGCAGTACTTC.